These 5 T cell receptor beta chains were sequenced from one sample in a study of tissue T cells after allogeneic stem cell transplantation. Measured with immunoSEQ multiplex PCR; TCRdb has only the in-frame clones, and not every one. The table lists thousands of clones, about 60% of them singletons. Time point noted: mouse harvest day 7 after allogeneic transplant. Each mouse received 10^7 T-cell-depleted marrow cells plus 10^6 splenic CD5+ T cells by tail vein. Sequenced input: spleen. These receptors originate from a female BALB/c mouse given C57BL/6 T cells with graft-versus-host disease after an allogeneic hematopoietic cell transplant.

To note about this clone: Genes here carry mouse names. The observed sequence ends 1 residue before the CDR3 terminus, with the missing tail filled in from the germline J gene. The rearrangement links TRBV23 to TRBJ1-6; no DNA check was done on the table's D call, TRBD1. TRBJ1-6 falls under the ORF class, with uncertain function. The CDR3 totals 16 residues. Germline V gene data show CDR1 as KGHTA and CDR2 as FQNQQP. Partial CDR3 DNA: TGCTCCAGCAGTCATCGGACAGGGTCCCTTAATTCGCCCCTCTAC. Translating gives CSSSHRTGSLNSPLY. The whole CDR3 region reads CSSSHRTGSLNSPLYF.

To note about this clone: Here the gene names and germline are mouse. The CDR3 extends 1 residue past the end of the read, so its final part is completed from the germline J gene. The V call is TRBV13-1, the J call TRBJ1-1; TRBD1 matches 7 bases. Germline V lookup: CDR1 NSHNY, CDR2 SYGAGN. The V and J ends lost 4 bases and 5 bases, in that order; junction bases with no gene match: 2. This CDR3 is 12 amino acids long. The sequenced part of the CDR3 DNA is TGTGCCAGCAGTCTGGGACAGACAGAAGTCTTC. It yields the protein CASSLGQTEVF. The CDR3, in full, reads CASSLGQTEVFF.

A word on this clone: Gene and germline names: mouse. The missing CDR3 end, 1 residue past where the read stops, is filled in from the germline J gene. The gene calls are TRBV3 and TRBJ2-3, with 8 bases identical to TRBD1. Germline V gene data show CDR1 as SNHLY and CDR2 as FYNGKV (reference sequence). Losses at the gene ends were 5 bases for V and 3 bases for J; bases not matched to a gene: 7. The CDR3 is 15 amino acids. CDR3 bases read: TGTGCCAGCAGCCCTTGGACAGGGTGGGCAGAAACGCTGTAT. Its protein is CASSPWTGWAETLY. The full CDR3 sequence reads CASSPWTGWAETLYF. Based on the CDR3 plus reference TRBV3 and TRBJ2-3, the full variable domain is GPKVLQIPSHQIIDMGQMVTLNCDPVSNHLYFYWYKQILGQQMEFLVNFYNGKVMEKSKLFKDQFSVERPDGSYFTLKIQPTALEDSAVYFCASSPWTGWAETLYFGSGTRLTVL.

With respect to this clone: Genes here carry mouse names. The CDR3 goes on 1 residue after the read ends, and that part is filled in from the germline J gene. This chain connects TRBV29 to TRBJ2-5; TRBD1 agrees at 11 bases. Trimming cost V 3 bases and J 6 bases; bases outside gene matches: 11. Germline V gene sequence: CDR1 MSHET, CDR2 SYDVDS. This CDR3 is 17 amino acids long. CDR3 in amino acids: CASSFRRDRGARDTQYF. The CDR3 bases that were read are TGTGCTAGCAGTTTCCGCCGGGACAGGGGGGCGAGGGACACCCAGTAC.

With regard to this clone: The gene names given are mouse names. Read data end 1 residue before the CDR3 end; the end is taken from the germline J gene. The chain is built from TRBV13-1 and TRBJ1-5; a possible D gene is TRBD1 (6 bases). The CDR3 length is 13 residues. In germline, CDR1 is NSHNY, CDR2 SYGAGN. Trimming left V 1 base short and J 7 bases short, with 9 bases between. CDR3: CASSDRDTQAPLF. The sequenced CDR3 bases are TGTGCCAGCAGTGATAGGGACACTCAGGCTCCGCTT. The variable domain in full, completed from reference TRBV13-1 and TRBJ1-5, reads EAAVTQSPRNKVTVTGGNVTLSCRQTNSHNYMYWYRQDTGHGLRLIHYSYGAGNLRIGDVPDGYKATRTTQEDFFLLLELASPSQTSLYFCASSDRDTQAPLFGEGTRLSVL.